This record covers a single T cell receptor (beta chain). The antigen remains unidentified. This CDR3 has 14 residues. The germline V gene encodes CDR1 MGHRA and CDR2 YSYEKL. V gave up 8 bases and J gave up 8 bases; unmatched junction bases: 7. This entry is derived from a study of chemoradiotherapy in HPV16-positive cancers. Study-wide points: During treatment, candidate HPV-specific clones and E7-related motifs expanded in tumor.

TCRdb's copy holds only in-frame clones and misses some; the assay was immunoSEQ multiplex PCR. The data show tens of thousands of clones, 84% seen once. The sample consisted of blood, taken from a patient who underwent chemoradiotherapy. This chain links TRBV4-1 with TRBJ2-1; 12 nucleotides match TRBD1. The receptor was isolated from a human donor with HPV-associated anogenital cancer. CDR3 DNA sequence: TGCGCCAGCTCCGGGACAGGGGGCAGGGATGAGCAGTTCTTC. Encoded protein: CASSGTGGRDEQFF.